Shown below are 30 T cell receptor beta chains from a single sample sequenced in a study of blood T cell repertoires in COVID-19 (dated by TCRdb to 2018 to 2020). Library preparation employed the immunoSEQ multiplex PCR assay. Sourced from immuneACCESS, this table was stored by TCRdb with only in-frame sequences that have V and J called. A share of the clones is absent; for the studies checked, an unresolved V gene accounts for under half, and the remainder has no known explanation. The sample table lists 30,000 to 35,000 clones, approximately 78% of them with a count of one. The biggest ten clones account for under 50% of the sample. Sequenced material: peripheral blood. The receptors derive from a man at least 80 years old with active or convalescent COVID-19.

The chain employs TRBV11-3 and TRBJ1-2, with D possibly being TRBD1 (6 bases). Trimming removed 0 bases from V and 4 bases from J, with 12 bases in between. Germline values: CDR1 SGHNT, CDR2 YENEEA. CDR3 length: 15 residues. CDR3 nucleotides: TGTGCCAGCAGCTTAGATTGGGCAGGGGCCTATGGCTACACCTTC. Protein: CASSLDWAGAYGYTF.

This clone was detected only once. The chain joins TRBV18 to TRBJ2-3; 8 nucleotides line up with TRBD2. The CDR3 spans 15 residues. Trimming at V came to 4 bases and at J to 4 bases, leaving 7 bases not matched to a gene. Germline CDR1 is KGHSH and CDR2 is LQKENI. In DNA, the CDR3 is TGTGCCAGCTCACTAGCGGGATCAGGTTCAGATACGCAGTATTTT. Its translation: CASSLAGSGSDTQYF.

V and J are TRBV12-5 and TRBJ1-1; no clear D gene. CDR3 length equals 13 residues. In germline, CDR1 is LGHNT, CDR2 FRNRAP. Trimming removed 7 bases at V and 5 bases at J, with 14 bases between. CDR3 nucleotides: TGTGCTAGTGCCAGAGGTGGATGGACTGAAGCTTTCTTT. It codes for CASARGGWTEAFF.

V is TRBV5-1 and J is TRBJ1-4; D ambiguous. This CDR3 is built from 14 residues. CDR1 is SGHRS, CDR2 YFSETQ, per germline. Trimming removed 2 bases at V and 8 bases at J, with 13 bases between. The CDR3 sequence is CASSFNTLQEKLFF. The DNA for the CDR3 is TGCGCCAGCAGCTTCAACACCCTCCAGGAAAAACTGTTTTTT.

CDR3 loop: CSASFRGGNQPQHF. DNA of the CDR3: TGCAGTGCTAGTTTCCGGGGGGGCAATCAGCCCCAGCATTTT. The gene calls are TRBV20-1 and TRBJ1-5, with D perhaps TRBD1 (5 bases). This CDR3 contains 14 residues. With 3 bases removed from V and 2 bases from J, the gap between germline ends came to 11 bases. CDR1 is DFQATT and CDR2 is SNEGSKA in the germline V gene (reference sequence).

This clone was picked up one time. CDR3 in DNA: TGTGCCAGCAGCTTGGGACTAGCGGGAGCCTACGAGCAGTACTTC. It is translated as CASSLGLAGAYEQYF. This chain joins TRBV5-4 and TRBJ2-7; TRBD2 matches at 12 bases. CDR1 is SGHNT, CDR2 YYREEE, per germline (reference sequence). There are 15 residues in the CDR3. The ends lost 0 bases at V and 2 bases at J; junction bases unmatched: 0.

This clone was seen only once. This specimen includes other DNA sequences encoding the same CDR3. The V and J genes are TRBV28 and TRBJ2-7; the D is unclear. The length of the CDR3 is 11 residues. Per germline, CDR1 MDHEN and CDR2 SYDVKM. Trimming stripped 4 bases from V and 4 bases from J, with 5 bases between. Written as DNA, the CDR3 is TGTGCCAGCAGTTCCGTATACGAGCAGTACTTC. Protein: CASSSVYEQYF.

The gene calls are TRBV6-2 or TRBV6-3 and TRBJ2-2; 12 positions match TRBD2. The trim removed 6 bases at V and 4 bases at J, leaving 3 bases unmatched. Per germline, CDR1 MNHEY and CDR2 SVGEGT. CDR3 length equals 15 residues. The CDR3 loop is CASRPSGRATGELFF. The CDR3 nucleotides are TGTGCCAGCAGGCCTAGCGGGAGGGCCACCGGGGAGCTGTTTTTT.

This clone was detected once. This chain uses TRBV6-2 or TRBV6-3 with TRBJ2-7, with TRBD2 matching over 7 bases. CDR1 is MNHEY and CDR2 is SVGEGT in the germline V gene. V lost 0 bases and J lost 7; bases outside the gene matches: 6. The CDR3 extends over 14 amino acids. CDR3 amino acids: CASSYSAGSREQYF. In nucleotides, the CDR3 is TGTGCCAGCAGTTACTCAGCGGGATCACGGGAGCAGTACTTC.

The J gene is TRBJ2-7, the V gene TRBV6-5, with D perhaps TRBD2 (6 bases). Germline loops: CDR1 MNHEY, CDR2 SVGAGI. Trimming removed 6 bases from V and 2 bases from J, with 14 bases in between. CDR3 length: 14 amino acids. This chain's CDR3 is CASRITRGAYEQYF. The CDR3 DNA reads as TGTGCCAGCAGGATAACGCGGGGAGCCTACGAGCAGTACTTC.

This rearrangement joins TRBV21-1 to TRBJ2-3; the table assigns TRBD1, which was not confirmed against the DNA. TRBV21-1 is classified as a pseudogene. The CDR3 has 14 residues. The CDR3 loop is CASSMRGGKDTQYF. The CDR3 DNA reads as TGTGCCAGCAGCATGAGAGGGGGCAAGGATACGCAGTATTTT.

The rearrangement uses TRBV28 and TRBJ1-2, with TRBD1 identical over 7 bases. Losses at the gene ends were 3 bases for V and 3 bases for J; bases not matched to a gene: 4. This CDR3 contains 14 residues. Per the germline V gene, CDR1 is MDHEN and CDR2 is SYDVKM. CDR3 nucleotides: TGTGCCAGCAGTTTGGGACAGCCTTACTATGGCTACACCTTC. It encodes CASSLGQPYYGYTF.

The chain joins TRBV5-1 to TRBJ1-1, with D unresolved. Germline-derived CDR1 and CDR2 are SGHRS and YFSETQ. V was clipped by 4 bases and J by 3 bases, with 13 bases between them. This CDR3 comprises 14 residues. CDR3 in DNA: TGCGCCAGCAGCACACGAGGTGGAGACACTGAAGCTTTCTTT. Protein product: CASSTRGGDTEAFF.

The CDR3 region is CASSFVHRVDTQYF. The CDR3 region has the DNA TGTGCCAGCAGCTTTGTCCACAGGGTCGATACGCAGTATTTT. The chain recombines TRBV5-6 with TRBJ2-3; possible D gene TRBD1, 6 bases. Germline CDR1 SGHDT, CDR2 YYEEEE. There are 14 residues in the CDR3. The V and J ends lost 2 bases and 6 bases respectively, with 13 bases between them.

The chain links TRBV5-1 to TRBJ1-3, with TRBD1 matching over 7 bases. Germline V lookup: CDR1 SGHRS, CDR2 YFSETQ. This CDR3 comprises 18 residues. J gave up 0 bases and V 1 base, and 10 bases lay outside the gene matches. The CDR3 sequence is CASSLRAGTERSGNTIYF. The CDR3 DNA is TGCGCCAGCAGCTTGAGGGCCGGGACAGAGCGCTCTGGAAACACCATATATTTT.

The rearrangement uses TRBV30 and TRBJ2-1, with unresolved D. This CDR3 region has 12 residues. The germline V gene encodes CDR1 GTSNPN and CDR2 SVGIG (reference sequence). Trimming pared 4 bases from V and 5 bases from J, leaving 9 bases between. The DNA of the CDR3 is TGTGCCTGGATTGGGCAGCACAATGAGCAGTTCTTC. Its translation: CAWIGQHNEQFF.

In nucleotides, the CDR3 is TGTGCCAGCAGCTTAGAGGGTAGCGGGAGGGCCTACGAGCAGTACTTC. Translating gives CASSLEGSGRAYEQYF. V is TRBV13 and J is TRBJ2-7; 11 nucleotides line up with TRBD2. Per the germline V gene, CDR1 is PRHDT and CDR2 is FYEKMQ (reference sequence). This CDR3 contains 16 residues. V lost 1 base and J lost 2; bases outside the gene matches: 4.

This clone appeared a single time. This chain joins TRBV24-1 and TRBJ1-2; D is unresolved. Per germline, CDR1 KGHDR and CDR2 SFDVKD. The germline V and J ends were trimmed by 7 bases and 5 bases, with 16 bases remaining between them. There are 14 residues in the CDR3. The CDR3 nucleotides read TGTGCCACCAGCAATTCGAGGCAGTCGTATGGCTACACCTTC. Its protein product is CATSNSRQSYGYTF.

The chain employs TRBV27 and TRBJ2-1, with TRBD2 identical over 13 bases. The CDR3 is 18 residues long. V lost 5 bases and J lost 7; bases outside the gene matches: 14. CDR1 is MNHEY, CDR2 SMNVEV, per germline (reference sequence). CDR3 sequence (DNA): TGTGCCAGCAGTCTGAAAACCTTCGGGACTAGCGGGATTAATGAGCAGTTCTTC. Its translation is CASSLKTFGTSGINEQFF.

The chain joins TRBV11-3 to TRBJ2-1; TRBD2 might be the D (6 bases). The CDR3 has 13 residues. V dropped 1 base and J dropped 10 bases, with 11 bases sitting between them. CDR1 SGHNT and CDR2 YENEEA come from the germline V gene. The CDR3: CASSLGEDQEQFF. The DNA of the CDR3 is TGTGCCAGCAGCTTAGGGGAGGACCAAGAGCAGTTCTTC.

This chain joins TRBV19 and TRBJ2-3; D is possibly TRBD2 (6 bases). V was pared by 6 bases and J by 3 bases, with 19 bases between. The CDR3 extends over 16 amino acids. The germline gives CDR1 LNHDA, CDR2 SQIVND (reference sequence). CDR3 residues: CASRPGGQMGTDTQYF. Written as DNA, the CDR3 is TGTGCCAGTAGACCCGGGGGTCAGATGGGGACAGATACGCAGTATTTT.

V is TRBV5-1 and J is TRBJ2-1; D is possibly TRBD1 (6 bases). V shed 4 bases and J shed 7 bases, with 21 bases lying between them. The CDR3 is made up of 16 amino acids. Germline values: CDR1 SGHRS, CDR2 YFSETQ. CDR3 sequence reads: CASSPDGAVGANEQFF. The CDR3 DNA follows: TGCGCCAGCAGCCCGGACGGGGCTGTGGGGGCAAATGAGCAGTTCTTC.

In its sample, this clone was seen a few times. V gene TRBV6-1 combines with J gene TRBJ2-1; maybe TRBD2 (6 bases). The V end lost 4 bases, the J end lost 0 bases, and 13 bases lay between the germline ends. The CDR3 is 16 amino acids. Germline V gives CDR1 MNHNS, CDR2 SASEGT. The CDR3 is CASSGVSGNSYNEQFF. The DNA for the CDR3 is TGTGCCAGCAGTGGGGTTAGCGGAAACTCCTACAATGAGCAGTTCTTC.

The CDR3 nucleotides read TGTGCCAGCAGTCCGGGGGCGGGAGGGCCGGCAGATACGCAGTATTTT. Translating it yields CASSPGAGGPADTQYF. The genes are TRBV25-1 and TRBJ2-3, with 9 bases aligning to TRBD2. This CDR3 is 16 amino acids long. V was pared by 5 bases and J by 4 bases, with 10 bases of the junction left unmatched. CDR1 and CDR2 (germline): MGHDK, SYGVNS.

The chain is built from TRBV28 and TRBJ1-3, with D uncertain. The germline CDR1 and CDR2 sequences are MDHEN and SYDVKM. The CDR3 loop spans 12 amino acids. Trimming removed 6 bases at V and 3 bases at J, with 6 bases between. As DNA, the CDR3 is TGTGCCAGCAGCCACAGTGGAAACACCATATATTTT. This codes for CASSHSGNTIYF.

The rearrangement joins TRBV19 to TRBJ2-1, with TRBD1 identical over 11 bases. V lost 7 bases and J lost 8; bases outside the gene matches: 19. The CDR3 has 18 residues. Germline CDR1 and CDR2: LNHDA and SQIVND (reference sequence). This chain's CDR3 is CASTGQGAGPGPLDEQFF. DNA of the CDR3: TGTGCCAGTACCGGACAGGGGGCCGGGCCCGGGCCCCTGGATGAGCAGTTCTTC. The full variable domain, its missing parts supplied by reference TRBV19 and TRBJ2-1, is DGGITQSPKYLFRKEGQNVTLSCEQNLNHDAMYWYRQDPGQGLRLIYYSQIVNDFQKGDIAEGYSVSREKKESFPLTVTSAQKNPTAFYLCASTGQGAGPGPLDEQFFGPGTRLTVL.

The V call is TRBV29-1, the J call TRBJ2-7; 10 bases match TRBD2. V was clipped by 5 bases and J by 2 bases; unmatched bases: 12. The CDR3 extends over 16 amino acids. In germline, CDR1 is SQVTM, CDR2 ANQGSEA. CDR3 loop: CSVKGLASGSAYEQYF. CDR3 in DNA: TGCAGCGTTAAAGGGTTAGCTAGCGGGAGTGCCTACGAGCAGTACTTC.

This chain uses TRBV2 with TRBJ2-5, with 11 bases that match TRBD2. The ends lost 7 bases at V and 4 bases at J; junction bases unmatched: 5. Germline lookup yields CDR1 SNHLY and CDR2 FYNNEI. The CDR3 contains 14 residues. The DNA for the CDR3 is TGTGCCAGCAAGCCTAGCGGGAGGCCAGAGACCCAGTACTTC. Translating it yields CASKPSGRPETQYF.

The genes are TRBV14 and TRBJ1-2; 7 bases map to TRBD1. CDR1 SGHDN and CDR2 FVKESK come from the germline V gene. V was clipped by 1 base and J by 4 bases; unmatched bases: 9. The CDR3 extends over 16 amino acids. The CDR3 region has the DNA TGTGCCAGCAGCCAAGTAGACCGGGACAGAGTCTATGGCTACACCTTC. Translating gives CASSQVDRDRVYGYTF.

The chain is built from TRBV18 and TRBJ1-4; no clear D gene. This CDR3 is built from 13 residues. CDR1 KGHSH and CDR2 LQKENI come from the germline V gene. The ends were cut back, 3 bases at V and 8 bases at J, with 10 bases in the middle. CDR3 region: CASSPLPLEKLFF. CDR3 DNA: TGTGCCAGCTCACCTCTTCCCCTCGAAAAACTGTTTTTT.